This T cell receptor (beta chain) was recorded in a study of shared clonotypes between healthy human individuals. Study-level points and caveats: Investigators collected only blood, and repertoires in tissues likely differ.

Donors comprised only Caucasian adults living in Nashville, Tennessee. CD4+ cell separation produced CD45RA+ naive and CD45RA-negative memory subsets. A word on this clone: Antigen specificity is unknown.

Assay: immunoSEQ multiplex PCR; the TCRdb copy retains only in-frame clones and omits some. Of 1 million to 1.2 million clones in the sample, 70% to 80% are singletons; the top ten hold 0.89%. V lost 5 bases to trimming and J lost 6 bases; unmatched junction nucleotides: 4. The germline V gene has CDR1 SEHNR and CDR2 FQNEAQ (reference sequence). This CDR3 is 13 amino acids long. This sequence joins TRBV7-9 and TRBJ2-7; TRBD1 aligns across 10 bases. The sequencing input was memory CD4+ T cells from PBMCs. As to subset: CD45RA-negative fraction. The clonotype was recovered from a man younger than 35 in good health. Some clones in this sample may be carry-over from other donors' samples. The CDR3 region is CASSPGTGAEQYF. The CDR3 nucleotides read TGTGCCAGCAGCCCCGGGACAGGGGCCGAGCAGTACTTC.